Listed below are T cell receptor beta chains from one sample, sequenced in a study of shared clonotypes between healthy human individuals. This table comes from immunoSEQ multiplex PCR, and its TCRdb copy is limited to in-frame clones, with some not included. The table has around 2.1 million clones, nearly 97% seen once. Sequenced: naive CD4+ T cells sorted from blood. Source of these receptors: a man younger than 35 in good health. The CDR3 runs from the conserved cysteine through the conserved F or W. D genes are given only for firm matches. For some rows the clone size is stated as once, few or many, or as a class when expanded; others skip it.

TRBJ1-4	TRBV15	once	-	TGTGCCACCAGTCGAGGTGAAAAACTGTTTTTT	CATSRGEKLFF
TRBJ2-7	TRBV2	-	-	TGTGCCATCGAGTCCCCTCGTGAGCAGTACTTC	CAIESPREQYF
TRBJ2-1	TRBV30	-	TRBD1	TGTGCCTGGAGGAAGGACAGGGCGGGGTTCAATGAGCAGTTCTTC	CAWRKDRAGFNEQFF
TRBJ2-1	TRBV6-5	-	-	TGTGCCAGCAGTTACTCCCCGGCCTACAATGAGCAGTTCTTC	CASSYSPAYNEQFF
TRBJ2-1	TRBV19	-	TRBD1	TGTGCCAGTAGTATGGACAGGAACGGTGAGCAGTTCTTC	CASSMDRNGEQFF
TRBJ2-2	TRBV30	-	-	TGTGCCTGGAAGTGGTACACCGGGGAGCTGTTTTTT	CAWKWYTGELFF
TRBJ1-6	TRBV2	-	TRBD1	TGTGCCAGCAGTGCCGACGTGACAGGGTATAATTCACCCCTCCACTTT	CASSADVTGYNSPLHF
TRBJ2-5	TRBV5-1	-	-	TGCGCCAGCAGCTTGGCCTCTTCCCTCCAAGAGACCCAGTACTTC	CASSLASSLQETQYF
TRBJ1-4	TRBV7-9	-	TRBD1	TGTGCCAGCAGCTTAGGACAGGGTTCTAATGAAAAACTGTTTTTT	CASSLGQGSNEKLFF
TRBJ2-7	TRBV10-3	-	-	TGTGCCATCAGTGAGTCCTCCTACGAGCAGTACTTC	CAISESSYEQYF
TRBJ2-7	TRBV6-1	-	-	TGTGCCAGCAGTGAGGTGCGGGAACTAACCTACGAGCAGTACTTC	CASSEVRELTYEQYF
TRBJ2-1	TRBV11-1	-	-	TGTGCCAGCAGCTTAGATGGGGATGAGCAGTTCTTC	CASSLDGDEQFF
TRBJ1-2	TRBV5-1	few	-	TGCGCCAGCAGCTTGAGTCCGGGGAACTATGGCTACACCTTC	CASSLSPGNYGYTF
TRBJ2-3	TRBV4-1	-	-	TGCGCCAGCAGCCAAGTTTTGAATACGCAGTATTTT	CASSQVLNTQYF
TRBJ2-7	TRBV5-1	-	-	TGCGCCAGCAGCCAAGGAGTTTGGGCGTACGAGCAGTACTTC	CASSQGVWAYEQYF
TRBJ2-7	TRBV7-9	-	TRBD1	TGTGCCAGCACCCCAGGGGGAGGACAGGGTACCTACGAGCAGTACTTC	CASTPGGGQGTYEQYF
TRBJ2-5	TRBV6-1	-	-	TGTGCCAGCAGTGAGGTTCATGGAGGAAGGGTGGGGGACCGAGAGACCCAGTACTTC	CASSEVHGGRVGDRETQYF
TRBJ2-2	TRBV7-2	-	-	TGTGCCAGCAGCCGAATAGGCGGCGGCACCGGGGAGCTGTTTTTT	CASSRIGGGTGELFF
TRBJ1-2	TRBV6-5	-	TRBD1	TGTGCCAGCAGACAGGGGGCGTTATATGGCTACACCTTC	CASRQGALYGYTF
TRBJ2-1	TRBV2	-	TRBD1	TGTGCCAGCGCCAGACAGGGGAATGAGCAGTTCTTC	CASARQGNEQFF
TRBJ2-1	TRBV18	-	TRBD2	TGTGCCAGCTCGCCTCTTATACCGGGACTAGGTAATGAGCAGTTCTTC	CASSPLIPGLGNEQFF
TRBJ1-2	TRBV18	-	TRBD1	TGTGCCAGCACTCCAGGGGGCGCGAAGGGCTACACCTTC	CASTPGGAKGYTF
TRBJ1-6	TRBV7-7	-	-	TGTGCTAGCAGCTTAGATCCGTTTTCACCCCTCCACTTT	CASSLDPFSPLHF
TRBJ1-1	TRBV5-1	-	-	TGCGCCAGCAGCCCGCTGAGGGCAGGGGCGAACACTGAAGCTTTCTTT	CASSPLRAGANTEAFF
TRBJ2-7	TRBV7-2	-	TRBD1	TGTGCCAGCAGCCCCCCAACGGGACAGTTCTACGAGCAGTACTTC	CASSPPTGQFYEQYF
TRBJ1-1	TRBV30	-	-	TGTGCCTGGAAAGCCACACCGAACACTGAAGCTTTCTTT	CAWKATPNTEAFF
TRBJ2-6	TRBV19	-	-	TGTGCTACAGGGCGCTCTGGGGCCAACGTCCTGACTTTC	CATGRSGANVLTF
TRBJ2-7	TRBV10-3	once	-	TGTGCCATCAGTGAGTCGGGGGGCGGAGCCCGGTCGGAGCAGTACTTC	CAISESGGGARSEQYF
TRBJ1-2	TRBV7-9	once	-	TGTGCCAGCAGCTTAAGAGGGCATGGCTACACCTTC	CASSLRGHGYTF
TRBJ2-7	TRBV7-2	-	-	TGTGCCAGCAGCTTAGGAGACAGGCCGACGGACTTC	CASSLGDRPTDF
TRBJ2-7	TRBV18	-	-	TGTGCCAGCCGGTTCGAGAGTTACGAGCAGTACTTC	CASRFESYEQYF
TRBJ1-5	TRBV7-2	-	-	TGTGCCAGCAGCTTCTCGGACGGTAGCAATCAGCCCCAGCATTTT	CASSFSDGSNQPQHF
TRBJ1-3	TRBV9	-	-	TGTGCCAGCAGCGTAGGGAGTCTCTCCGACTCTGGAAACACCATATATTTT	CASSVGSLSDSGNTIYF
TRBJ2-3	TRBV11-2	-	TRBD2	TGTGCCTGGGGACTAGCTAGGAGCACAGATACGCAGTATTTT	CAWGLARSTDTQYF
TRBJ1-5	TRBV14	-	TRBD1	TGTGCCAGCACGGGACAGGGGGGCCATCAGCCCCAGCATTTT	CASTGQGGHQPQHF
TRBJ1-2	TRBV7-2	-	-	TGTGCCAGCAGCTTAGAAGGTTATGGCTACACCTTC	CASSLEGYGYTF
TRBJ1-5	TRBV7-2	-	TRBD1	TGTGCCAGCAGCCCGGACAGGTCAGCCAACGGCAATCAGCCCCAGCATTTT	CASSPDRSANGNQPQHF
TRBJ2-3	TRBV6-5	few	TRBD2	TGTGCCAGCAGTCGGGGGGGCACAGATACGCAGTATTTT	CASSRGGTDTQYF
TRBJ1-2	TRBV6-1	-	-	TGTGCCAGCAGCGCCGGGTCAAGCAGTTCGGGCTACACCTTC	CASSAGSSSSGYTF
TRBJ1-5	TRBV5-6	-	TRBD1	TGTGCCAGCAGCGGGTCGACAGGGGGACCCCAGCCCCAGCATTTT	CASSGSTGGPQPQHF
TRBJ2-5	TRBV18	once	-	TGTGCCAGCTCACCACTGCAGGGGTCCCAAGAGACCCAGTACTTC	CASSPLQGSQETQYF
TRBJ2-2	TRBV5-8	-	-	TGTGCCAGCAGCTTATCGGGGCGATCGCCCACCGGGGAGCTGTTTTTT	CASSLSGRSPTGELFF